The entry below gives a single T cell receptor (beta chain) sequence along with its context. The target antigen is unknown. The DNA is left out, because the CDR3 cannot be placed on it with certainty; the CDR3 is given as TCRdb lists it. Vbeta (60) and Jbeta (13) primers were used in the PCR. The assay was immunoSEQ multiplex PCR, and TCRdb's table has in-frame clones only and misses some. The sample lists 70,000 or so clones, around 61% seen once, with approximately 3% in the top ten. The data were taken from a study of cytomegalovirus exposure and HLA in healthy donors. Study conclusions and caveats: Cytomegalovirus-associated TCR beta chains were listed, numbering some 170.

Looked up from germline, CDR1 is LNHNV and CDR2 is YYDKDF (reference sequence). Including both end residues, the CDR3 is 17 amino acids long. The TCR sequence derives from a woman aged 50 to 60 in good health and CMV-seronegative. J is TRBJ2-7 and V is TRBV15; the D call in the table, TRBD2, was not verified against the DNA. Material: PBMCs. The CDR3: CATSVGPGLALSYEQYF.